Described below is a single TCR beta chain sequence and its context. What it recognizes is unknown. The sample carries other DNA sequences with the same CDR3. Germline assignment: CDR1 MNHEY and CDR2 SVGAGI. The CDR3 length is 13 residues. V gave up 0 bases and J gave up 4 bases, with 6 bases separating them. The table came from immunoSEQ multiplex PCR; TCRdb's copy has only in-frame clones and leaves some out. The sample shows some 150,000 clones, around 91% of them seen only once. The data originate from a study of T cell responses to AZD1222 COVID-19 vaccine. Study conclusions and caveats: White British people made up most donors, females outnumbered males, and clonal diversity was possibly underestimated. Of spike-specific TCRs, nearly half reportedly target regions left unmutated in variants.

Here the sequenced sample was peripheral blood, taken on day 0 of AZD1222 vaccination. The chain recombines TRBV6-5 with TRBJ2-5, with a weak D call TRBD2 (6 bases). This clonotype originated in an adult in good health. This CDR3 is CASSYSGGETQYF. CDR3 sequence (DNA): TGTGCCAGCAGTTACTCGGGGGGAGAGACCCAGTACTTC.